This T cell receptor beta chain was retrieved from a study of CD8 T cells in Susac syndrome (dated by TCRdb to between 2018 and 2021). A note on the overall study: Whether CD8+ T cell activation and differentiation in Susac syndrome was antigen driven was tested using repertoire sequencing.

Worth noting for this clonotype: Its antigen is still unknown. One base away there is no much larger clone; base qualities are not given.

RNA was extracted with the RNeasy kit and roughly 0.45 to 1 ug was reverse transcribed using random hexamers. The immunoSEQ multiplex PCR assay, which covers 54 Vbeta and 13 Jbeta segments, was used to amplify TCR beta CDR3 regions. To correct PCR amplification bias, a synthetic template baseline was used for both primer optimization and computational correction. The source study handled its data this way. Reads were annotated to V, D and J genes per IMGT and analyzed with immunoSEQ Analyzer, keeping only productive sequences. Clonality was computed as one minus Shannon entropy normalized by log2 of the number of productive unique sequences. For each patient and control, public and private clones were evaluated among the 100 most prevalent clones. Clones were defined as Susac-specific if absent from the healthy and MS cohorts, from 900 to 1,200 published viral clones and from other ImmuneACCESS disease sequences. TCRdb redid the processing of the public reads, applying fastp at Q25 and MiXCR, and retained in-frame beta chains. Every entry covers one CDR3 protein and lists the most common genes and DNA from its rows. In this record, the V and J calls reflect TCRdb's handling and not the investigators' own analysis. This sample comprises about 200,000 distinct CDR3 sequences, more than 90% of them detected only once. The top ten clones comprise around 0.09% of the sample.

High-throughput TCR beta sequencing profiled peripheral blood CD8+ and CD4+ T cells from healthy donors, Susac syndrome patients and multiple sclerosis patients. Treatment-naive patients with stable or active relapsing-remitting disease fulfilling revised McDonald criteria were used as multiple sclerosis controls. Bulk CD8+ and CD4+ T cells were purified by magnetic negative isolation, while CD8+ TEMRA cells were enriched using FACS. Blood was drawn into EDTA tubes, processed within 24 hours, and PBMCs were isolated by density gradient centrifugation. PBMCs destined for TCR sequencing were cryopreserved in liquid nitrogen and later thawed in a 37 °C water bath. The sorted or isolated CD4+, CD8+ and CD8+ TEMRA cells reached a purity of at least 90%. Summary of the overall study and its limitations: The study acknowledged that relatively few individuals were included in the TCR sequencing and HLA analysis.

The clonotype was recovered from a human donor with multiple sclerosis. The sequencing input was CD4+ T cells from PBMCs.

The DNA is as follows: TGTGCCAGCAGCCCGGACAGGACGATGAACACCGGGGAGCTGTTTTTT. The translation is CASSPDRTMNTGELFF. The rearrangement joined TRBV12-3 or TRBV12-4 to TRBJ2-2; 7 bases in the junction line up with TRBD1. The cysteine opens and the phenylalanine closes a CDR3 of 16 amino acids. Just CDR3 DNA is preserved here, 48 bases in frame from base 1. Trimming leaves V shorter by 6 bases and J shorter by 1 base, with the junction holding 8 bases beyond the gene matches.